The 2 T cell receptor beta chains below were found in one sample sequenced in a study of blood T cells in healthy people across ages. It was with a sample-barcoded 5' primer and a J-beta primer mix that a second PCR of about 6 to 12 cycles was run. From the 5' RACE reads, TCRdb called clonotypes with MiXCR, one entry per CDR3 protein. The sample yields roughly 800,000 distinct CDR3 sequences, more than 20% seen once. This sample was also put to use in a study of T cells of mothers and their children.

Source material: blood. All receptors come from a boy between 10 and 17 years old in good health.

This chain uses TRBV6-2 or TRBV6-3 with TRBJ1-2; no firm D call. There are 13 residues in the CDR3. The V gene's germline CDR1 is MNHEY and CDR2 SVGEGT. V lost 2 bases and J 0 bases, leaving 4 bases between the germline ends. DNA for the CDR3: TGTGCCAGCAGTTACACGACTAACTATGGCTACACCTTC. Translation: CASSYTTNYGYTF.

A few counts support this clonotype. CDR3 amino acids: CASSKEGTAPGIQETQYF. The CDR3, as DNA: TGTGCCAGCAGCAAAGAAGGGACAGCGCCGGGAATACAAGAGACCCAGTACTTC. The chain is built from TRBV21-1 and TRBJ2-5; the tabulated D call, TRBD1, remains unverified against the DNA. TRBV21-1 is flagged as a pseudogene. This CDR3 is built from 18 residues.